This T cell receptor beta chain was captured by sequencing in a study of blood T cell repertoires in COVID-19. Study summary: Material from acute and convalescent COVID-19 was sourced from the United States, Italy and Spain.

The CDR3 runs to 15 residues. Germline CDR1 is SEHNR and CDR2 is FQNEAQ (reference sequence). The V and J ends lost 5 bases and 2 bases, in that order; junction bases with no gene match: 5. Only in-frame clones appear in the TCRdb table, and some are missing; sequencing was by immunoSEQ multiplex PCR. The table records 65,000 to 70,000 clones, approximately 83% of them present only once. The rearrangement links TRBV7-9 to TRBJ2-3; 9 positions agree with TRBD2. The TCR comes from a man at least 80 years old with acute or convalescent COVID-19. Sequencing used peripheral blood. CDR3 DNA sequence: TGTGCCAGCAGCCCTCTAGCGGGACACACAGATACGCAGTATTTT. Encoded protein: CASSPLAGHTDTQYF. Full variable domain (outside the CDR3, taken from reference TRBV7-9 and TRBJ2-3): DTGVSQNPRHKITKRGQNVTFRCDPISEHNRLYWYRQTLGQGPEFLTYFQNEAQLEKSRLLSDRFSAERPKGSFSTLEIQRTEQGDSAMYLCASSPLAGHTDTQYFGPGTRLTVL.